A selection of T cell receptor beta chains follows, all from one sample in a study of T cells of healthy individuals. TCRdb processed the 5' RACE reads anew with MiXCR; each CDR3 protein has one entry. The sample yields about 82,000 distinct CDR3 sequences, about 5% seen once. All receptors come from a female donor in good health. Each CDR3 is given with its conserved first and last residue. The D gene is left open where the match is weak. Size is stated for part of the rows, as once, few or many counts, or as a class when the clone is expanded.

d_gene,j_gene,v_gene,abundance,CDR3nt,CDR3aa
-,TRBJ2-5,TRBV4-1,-,TGCGCCAGCAGCCAAGAAGACAGCCAAGAGACCCAGTACTTC,CASSQEDSQETQYF
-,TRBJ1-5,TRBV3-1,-,TGTGCCAGCTCTAAGACAGGTGGGGTCAATCAGCCCCAGCATTTT,CASSKTGGVNQPQHF
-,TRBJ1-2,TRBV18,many,TGTGCCAGCTCACCACCAGACGGGGGCCTTAACTATGGCTACACCTTC,CASSPPDGGLNYGYTF
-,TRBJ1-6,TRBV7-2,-,TGTGCCAGCAGCCCTCGCGTGGGGCCAAGCGCCCTCCACTTT,CASSPRVGPSALHF
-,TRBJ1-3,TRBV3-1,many,TGTGCCAGCAGCCACCTACAGGGAGACCCCAGGTTT,CASSHLQGDPRF
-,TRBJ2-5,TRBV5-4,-,TGTGCCAGCAGCCCGGAGGCCTTTAAGACCCAGTACTTC,CASSPEAFKTQYF
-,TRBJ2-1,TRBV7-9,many,TGTGCCAGCAGCCGACCCGGGACGATATACAATGAGCAGTTCTTC,CASSRPGTIYNEQFF
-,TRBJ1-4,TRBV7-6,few,TGTGCCAGCAGCTTAGTCGGTACTGGTACTGAAAAACTGTTTTTT,CASSLVGTGTEKLFF
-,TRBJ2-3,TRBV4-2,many,TGTGCCAGCAGCCAAGGGGGTCAAGCTGACAGCACAGATACGCAGTATTTT,CASSQGGQADSTDTQYF
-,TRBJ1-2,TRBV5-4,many,TGTGCCAGCAGCTTGTCGGCAGGGGAGGGATTCTATGGCTACACCTTC,CASSLSAGEGFYGYTF
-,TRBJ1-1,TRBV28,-,TGTGCCAGCAGTTTTCCTTCCAGGTACACTGAAGCTTTCTTT,CASSFPSRYTEAFF
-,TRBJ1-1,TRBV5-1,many,TGCGCCAGCAGCTTGGCTTCCTTGGACTCTCCCTGGAACACTGAAGCTTTCTTT,CASSLASLDSPWNTEAFF
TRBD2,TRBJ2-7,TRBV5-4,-,TGTGCCAGCAGCCATCTCGGACTAGCGGGACCCTACGAGCAGTACTTC,CASSHLGLAGPYEQYF
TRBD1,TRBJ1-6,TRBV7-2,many,TGTGCCAGCAGCTTAGGGGACAGTTATAATTCACCCCTCCACTTT,CASSLGDSYNSPLHF
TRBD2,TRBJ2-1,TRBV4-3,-,TGCGCCAGCAGCCAAGAATCCTTGGCGGGAGTAGATAATGAGCAGTTCTTC,CASSQESLAGVDNEQFF
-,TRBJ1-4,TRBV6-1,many,TGTGCCAGCAGTGAAACCTGGAATGAAAAACTGTTTTTT,CASSETWNEKLFF
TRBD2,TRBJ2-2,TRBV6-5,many,TGTGCCAGCCGACTACGGCTAGCGGGAACACCCGGGGAGCTGTTTTTT,CASRLRLAGTPGELFF
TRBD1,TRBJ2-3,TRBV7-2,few,TGTGCCAGCAGCTTAGGTCCCGGGACAGGGCCCAGCACATATACGCAGTATTTT,CASSLGPGTGPSTYTQYF
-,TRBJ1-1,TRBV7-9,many,TGTGCCAGCAGCCCGTCGCGCACTGAAGCTTTCTTT,CASSPSRTEAFF
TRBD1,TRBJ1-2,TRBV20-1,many,TGCAGTGCTAGAGGCCCCGACAGGGATCTCGACTATGGCTACACCTTC,CSARGPDRDLDYGYTF
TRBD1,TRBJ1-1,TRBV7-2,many,TGTGCCAGCAGCACCCACCGCCCCGGACAGGGGAAAAACACTGAAGCTTTCTTT,CASSTHRPGQGKNTEAFF
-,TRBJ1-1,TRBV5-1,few,TGCGCCAGCAGCTGGAATCACGAGAACACTGAAGCTTTCTTT,CASSWNHENTEAFF
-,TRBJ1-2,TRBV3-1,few,TGTGCCAGCAGCCAAGTTAAGGTAGATGGCTACACCTTC,CASSQVKVDGYTF
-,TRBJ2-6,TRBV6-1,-,TGTGCCAGCACAGGGGCTGGGGCCAACGTCCTGACTTTC,CASTGAGANVLTF
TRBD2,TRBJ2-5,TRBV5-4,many,TGTGCCAGCAATCAAGGACTAGCGCCTCAAGAGACCCAGTACTTC,CASNQGLAPQETQYF
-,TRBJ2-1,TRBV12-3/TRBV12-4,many,TGTGCCAGCAGTCTCCACCGTGAGGTATACAATGAGCAGTTCTTC,CASSLHREVYNEQFF
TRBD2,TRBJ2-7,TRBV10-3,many,TGTGCCATCAGGGATCGTAGCGGGAGTCCCTACGAGCAGTACTTC,CAIRDRSGSPYEQYF
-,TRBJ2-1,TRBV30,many,TGTGCCTGGTCGGGGATAGGATACAATGAGCAGTTCTTC,CAWSGIGYNEQFF
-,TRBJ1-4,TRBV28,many,TGTGCCAGCAGTTTATCGGTATCCGGTTCACGAGAAAAACTGTTTTTT,CASSLSVSGSREKLFF
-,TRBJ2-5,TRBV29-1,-,TGCAGCGTTCCCGCGACTCACCAAGAGACCCAGTACTTC,CSVPATHQETQYF
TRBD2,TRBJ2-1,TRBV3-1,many,TGTGCCAGCAGCCAGGGCCTAGCGGGAGTTGGGAATGAGCAGTTCTTC,CASSQGLAGVGNEQFF
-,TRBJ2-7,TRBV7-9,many,TGTGCCAGCAGCTTAGTGGGCTCCGGCTCCTACGAGCAGTACTTC,CASSLVGSGSYEQYF
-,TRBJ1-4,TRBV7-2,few,TGTGCCAGCAGCTTAGAAGGGACGCCGGCAACTAATGAAAAACTGTTTTTT,CASSLEGTPATNEKLFF
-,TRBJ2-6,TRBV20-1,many,TGCAGTGCTAGAGATGGGGCTGGGGCCAACGTCCTGACTTTC,CSARDGAGANVLTF
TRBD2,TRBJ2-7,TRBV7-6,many,TGTGCCAGCAGCTTAGCCCCTAGCGGGAGGGCCTCGGGGGAGCAGTACTTC,CASSLAPSGRASGEQYF
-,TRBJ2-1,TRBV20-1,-,TGCAGTGCTAGAGAGTTTAACAATGAGCAGTTCTTC,CSAREFNNEQFF
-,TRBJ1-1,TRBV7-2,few,TGTGCCAGCAGCTTAGGGGGTGCGGCGAGGGTTCAAAACACTGAAGCTTTCTTT,CASSLGGAARVQNTEAFF
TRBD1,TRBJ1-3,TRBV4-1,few,TGCGCCAGCAGCCAAGCCAGACAGGGGGACTCTGGAAACACCATATATTTT,CASSQARQGDSGNTIYF
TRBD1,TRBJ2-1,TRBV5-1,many,TGCGCCAGCAGCCCGGGACAGGGGCCCTACAATGAGCAGTTCTTC,CASSPGQGPYNEQFF
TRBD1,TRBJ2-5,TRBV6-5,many,TGTGCCAGCAGTACCCCGGGACAGCAAGAGACCCAGTACTTC,CASSTPGQQETQYF
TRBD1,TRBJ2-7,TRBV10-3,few,TGTGCCAGCAGTTATGTGGGACAGGGGACCTACGAGCAGTACTTC,CASSYVGQGTYEQYF
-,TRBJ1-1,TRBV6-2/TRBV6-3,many,TGTGCCAGCAGTTACAGTAACACTGAAGCTTTCTTT,CASSYSNTEAFF
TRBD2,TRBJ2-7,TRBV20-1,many,TGCAGTGCTAGCGGACTAGCGGGGATCAGCAAGTCCTACGAGCAGTACTTC,CSASGLAGISKSYEQYF
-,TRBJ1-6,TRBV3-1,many,TGTGCCAGCAGCCCCCAGGGGAAGCATTCACCCCTCCACTTT,CASSPQGKHSPLHF
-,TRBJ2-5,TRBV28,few,TGTGCCGAAGATATGTGTCTCGGGATAGGACAAGAGACCCAGTACTTC,CAEDMCLGIGQETQYF